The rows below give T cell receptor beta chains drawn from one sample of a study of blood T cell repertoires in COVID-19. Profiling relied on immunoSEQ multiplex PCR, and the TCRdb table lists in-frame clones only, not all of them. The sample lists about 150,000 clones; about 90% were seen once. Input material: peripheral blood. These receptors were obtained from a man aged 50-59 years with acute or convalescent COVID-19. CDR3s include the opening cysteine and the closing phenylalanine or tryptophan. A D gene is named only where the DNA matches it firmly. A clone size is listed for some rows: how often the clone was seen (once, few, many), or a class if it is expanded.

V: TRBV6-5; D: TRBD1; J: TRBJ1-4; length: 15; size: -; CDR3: CASSRRQGTNEKLFF; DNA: TGTGCCAGCAGCCGGAGACAGGGGACTAATGAAAAACTGTTTTTT
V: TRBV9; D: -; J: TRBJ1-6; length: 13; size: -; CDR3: CASSVGENSPLHF; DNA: TGTGCCAGCAGCGTCGGGGAGAATTCACCCCTCCACTTT
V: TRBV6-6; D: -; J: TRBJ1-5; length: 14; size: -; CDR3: CASSYSTGYQPQHF; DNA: TGTGCCAGCAGTTACTCGACGGGGTATCAGCCCCAGCATTTT
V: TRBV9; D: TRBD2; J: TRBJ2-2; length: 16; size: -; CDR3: CASSGSSGKVTGELFF; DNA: TGTGCCAGCAGCGGATCTAGCGGGAAGGTCACCGGGGAGCTGTTTTTT
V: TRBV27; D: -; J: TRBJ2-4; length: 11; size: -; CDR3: CASSRGDIQYF; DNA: TGTGCCAGCAGCAGGGGGGACATTCAGTACTTC
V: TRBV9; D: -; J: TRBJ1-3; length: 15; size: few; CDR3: CASSALGLSGNTIYF; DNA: TGTGCCAGCAGCGCCCTTGGACTCTCTGGAAACACCATATATTTT
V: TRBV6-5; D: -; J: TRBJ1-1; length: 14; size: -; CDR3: CASSYSREGTEAFF; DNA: TGTGCCAGCAGTTACTCTCGGGAGGGCACTGAAGCTTTCTTT
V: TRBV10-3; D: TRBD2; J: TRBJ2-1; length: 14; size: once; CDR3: CATGGENSYNEQFF; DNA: TGTGCCACCGGGGGGGAAAACTCCTACAATGAGCAGTTCTTC
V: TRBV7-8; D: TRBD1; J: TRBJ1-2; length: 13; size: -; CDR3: CASMEGQNYGYTF; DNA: TGTGCCAGCATGGAGGGACAGAACTATGGCTACACCTTC
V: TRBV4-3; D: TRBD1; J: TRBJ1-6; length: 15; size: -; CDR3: CASSQDAGGYSPLHF; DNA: TGCGCCAGCAGCCAAGATGCAGGGGGCTATTCACCCCTCCACTTT
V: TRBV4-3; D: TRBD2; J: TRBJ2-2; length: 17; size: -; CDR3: CASSQERGGANTGELFF; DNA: TGCGCCAGCAGCCAAGAAAGGGGAGGGGCGAACACCGGGGAGCTGTTTTTT
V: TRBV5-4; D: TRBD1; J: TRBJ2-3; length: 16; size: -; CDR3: CASSWNTGAFTDTQYF; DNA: TGTGCCAGCAGCTGGAACACAGGGGCCTTCACAGATACGCAGTATTTT
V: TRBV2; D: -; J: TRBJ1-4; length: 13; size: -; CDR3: CASSVPGIEKLFF; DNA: TGTGCCAGCAGTGTCCCAGGAATTGAAAAACTGTTTTTT
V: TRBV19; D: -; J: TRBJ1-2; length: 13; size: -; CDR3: CASSTRQYNGYTF; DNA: TGTGCCAGTAGTACAAGACAGTATAATGGCTACACCTTC
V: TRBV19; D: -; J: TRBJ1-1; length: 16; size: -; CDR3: CASSISIGSWNTEAFF; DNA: TGTGCCAGTAGTATCAGTATCGGGTCCTGGAACACTGAAGCTTTCTTT
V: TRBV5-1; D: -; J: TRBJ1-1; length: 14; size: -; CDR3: CASSPGTGDTEAFF; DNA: TGCGCCAGCAGCCCGGGGACTGGAGACACTGAAGCTTTCTTT
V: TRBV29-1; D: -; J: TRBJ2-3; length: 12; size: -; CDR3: CSVVWGRDTQYF; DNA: TGCAGCGTTGTCTGGGGGAGGGATACGCAGTATTTT
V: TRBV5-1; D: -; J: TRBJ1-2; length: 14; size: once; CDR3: CASSLAGREDGYTF; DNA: TGCGCCAGCAGCTTGGCTGGGAGGGAGGATGGCTACACCTTC
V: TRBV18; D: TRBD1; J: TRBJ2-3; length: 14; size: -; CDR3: CASSPDRGPDTQYF; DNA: TGTGCCAGCTCACCGGACAGGGGACCAGATACGCAGTATTTT
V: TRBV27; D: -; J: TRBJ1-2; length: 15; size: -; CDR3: CASSLRPERVYGYTF; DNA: TGTGCCAGCAGTTTACGACCGGAACGGGTCTATGGCTACACCTTC
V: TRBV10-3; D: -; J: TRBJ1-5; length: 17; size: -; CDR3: CAISENGGGGSNQPQHF; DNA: TGTGCCATCAGTGAGAATGGGGGTGGAGGGAGCAATCAGCCCCAGCATTTT
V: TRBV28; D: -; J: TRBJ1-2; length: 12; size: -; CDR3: CASSFGFYGYTF; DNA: TGTGCCAGCAGTTTCGGGTTCTATGGCTACACCTTC
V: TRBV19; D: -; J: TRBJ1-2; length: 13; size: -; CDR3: CASSIPANYGYTF; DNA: TGTGCCAGTAGTATCCCCGCTAACTATGGCTACACCTTC